The subject of this entry is one T cell receptor beta chain. This sample is part of a study of regulatory T cells in long-lasting Graves disease. CDR3-region Arm-PCR and iRepertoire HTBI primers produced the TCR beta libraries. TCRdb fed the multiplex PCR reads into MiXCR, producing one record per CDR3 protein. This sample has hundreds of thousands of distinct CDR3 sequences, with about 30% found just once. V lost 8 bases and J 0 bases, leaving 16 bases between the germline ends. CDR1 MNHEY and CDR2 SVGEGT come from the germline V gene. This CDR3 comprises 15 residues. Time point defined: persistent/refractory GD, antithyroid drugs over 5 years with positive TRAb. With RNA extracted from PBMCs as input, the TCR library was made.

This sequence originates from a female donor with Graves disease. The V gene is TRBV6-2 or TRBV6-3, the J gene TRBJ1-1; D is ambiguous. The sample was peripheral blood mononuclear cells (PBMCs), taken when the disease was refractory, from a patient treated with antithyroid drugs. The CDR3 DNA follows: TGTGCCAGCCAGCGGGATTCGCAGATGAACACTGAAGCTTTCTTT. As protein: CASQRDSQMNTEAFF.